This TCR beta chain was observed in a study of blood T cell repertoires in COVID-19. The overall study: The samples span acute and convalescent COVID-19 from the United States, Italy and Spain.

Sequencing was performed with immunoSEQ multiplex PCR; in TCRdb, only in-frame clones are kept and a portion is missing. This sample has around 340,000 clones; 65% to 90% occur once, and the top ten carry approximately 4%. The V end lost 5 bases, the J end lost 1 base, and 13 bases lay between the germline ends. Germline CDR1 and CDR2: LNHDA and SQIVND (reference sequence). This CDR3 spans 15 amino acids. Participant age was about 18 to 89 years, and participants resided in about 25 US areas. Sequencing input: PBMCs or T cells enriched from blood (not recorded which). This TCR came from a woman aged 40 to 49 with acute COVID-19. The J gene is TRBJ2-3, the V gene TRBV19, with D perhaps TRBD2 (6 bases). The CDR3 protein is CASSRGSGRTDTQYF. The CDR3 nucleotides are TGTGCCAGTAGTCGGGGTAGCGGCCGCACAGATACGCAGTATTTT. The full variable domain, with the rest looked up from reference TRBV19 and TRBJ2-3, is DGGITQSPKYLFRKEGQNVTLSCEQNLNHDAMYWYRQDPGQGLRLIYYSQIVNDFQKGDIAEGYSVSREKKESFPLTVTSAQKNPTAFYLCASSRGSGRTDTQYFGPGTRLTVL.